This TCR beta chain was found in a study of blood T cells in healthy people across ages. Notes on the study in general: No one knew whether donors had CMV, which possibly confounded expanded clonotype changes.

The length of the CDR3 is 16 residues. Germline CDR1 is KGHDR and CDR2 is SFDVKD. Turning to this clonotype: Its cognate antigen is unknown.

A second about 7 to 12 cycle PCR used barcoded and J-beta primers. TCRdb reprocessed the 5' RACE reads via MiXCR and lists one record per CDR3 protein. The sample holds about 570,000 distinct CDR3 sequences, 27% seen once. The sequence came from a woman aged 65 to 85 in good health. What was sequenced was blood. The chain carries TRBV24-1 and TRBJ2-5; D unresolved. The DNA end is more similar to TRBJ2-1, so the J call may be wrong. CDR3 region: CATQNSGALAHNEQFF. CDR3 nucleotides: TGTGCCACCCAGAATTCCGGTGCGTTAGCCCACAATGAGCAGTTCTTC.